This TCR beta chain was identified during a study of blood T cell repertoires in COVID-19. CDR3 length: 15 amino acids. Trimming took 5 bases from V and 5 from J, leaving 15 bases between them. Looked up from germline, CDR1 is SGHVS and CDR2 is FNYEAQ. Libraries were prepared by immunoSEQ multiplex PCR; TCRdb keeps only in-frame clonotypes and omits some of them. The data hold around 67,000 clones, with approximately 78% observed a single time. This clonotype originated in a human donor in a cohort sampled during active COVID-19. The sample consisted of peripheral blood. J is TRBJ2-2 and V is TRBV7-6, with TRBD2 as a possible D gene (6 bases). The CDR3 reads CASSLRGAGTGELFF. The CDR3 region has the DNA TGTGCCAGCAGCCTCCGGGGCGCGGGGACCGGGGAGCTGTTTTTT. The full variable domain, in which reference TRBV7-6 and TRBJ2-2 provide the parts outside the CDR3, is GAGVSQSPRYKVTKRGQDVALRCDPISGHVSLYWYRQALGQGPEFLTYFNYEAQQDKSGLPNDRFSAERPEGSISTLTIQRTEQRDSAMYRCASSLRGAGTGELFFGEGSRLTVL.